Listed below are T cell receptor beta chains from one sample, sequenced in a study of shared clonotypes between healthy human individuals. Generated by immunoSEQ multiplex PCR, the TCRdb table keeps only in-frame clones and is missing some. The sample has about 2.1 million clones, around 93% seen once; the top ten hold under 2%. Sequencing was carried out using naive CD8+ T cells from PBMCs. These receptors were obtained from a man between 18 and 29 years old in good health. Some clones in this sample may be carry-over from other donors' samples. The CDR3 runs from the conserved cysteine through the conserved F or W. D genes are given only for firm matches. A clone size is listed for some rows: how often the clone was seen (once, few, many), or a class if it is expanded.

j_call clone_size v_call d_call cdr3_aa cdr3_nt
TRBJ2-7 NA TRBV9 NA CASSVGAGYEQYF TGTGCCAGCAGCGTAGGGGCAGGCTACGAGCAGTACTTC
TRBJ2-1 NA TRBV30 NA CAWSVLIYNEQFF TGTGCCTGGAGTGTACTCATATACAATGAGCAGTTCTTC
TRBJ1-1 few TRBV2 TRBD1 CASIRGQTEAFF TGTGCCAGCATAAGGGGGCAAACTGAAGCTTTCTTT
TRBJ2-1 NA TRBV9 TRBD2 CASSSLLAASSYNEQFF TGTGCCAGCAGCTCCCTTCTAGCGGCGAGCTCCTACAATGAGCAGTTCTTC
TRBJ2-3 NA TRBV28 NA CASSLGLSDTQYF TGTGCCAGCAGTCTAGGACTCTCAGATACGCAGTATTTT
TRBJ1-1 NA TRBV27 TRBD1 CASSDRQGNTEAFF TGTGCCAGCAGTGACCGACAGGGGAACACTGAAGCTTTCTTT
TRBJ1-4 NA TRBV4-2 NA CASSHPFATNEKLFF TGTGCCAGCAGCCACCCCTTTGCAACTAATGAAAAACTGTTTTTT
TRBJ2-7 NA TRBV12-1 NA CASSFGYRTSAYEQYF TGTGCCAGCAGCTTTGGTTATCGGACTAGCGCCTACGAGCAGTACTTC
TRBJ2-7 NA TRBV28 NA CASRPRTGAHSYEQYF TGTGCCAGCAGGCCACGAACGGGGGCCCACTCCTACGAGCAGTACTTC
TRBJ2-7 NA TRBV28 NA CASSLVEGTSYEQYF TGTGCCAGCAGTTTAGTGGAGGGAACTTCCTACGAGCAGTACTTC
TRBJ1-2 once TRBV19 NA CASSIGHGYTF TGTGCCAGTAGTATAGGGCATGGCTACACCTTC
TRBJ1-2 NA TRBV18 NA CASSLRETYGYTF TGTGCCAGCTCACTCCGGGAAACCTATGGCTACACCTTC
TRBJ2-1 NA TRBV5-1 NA CASSLRGEQFF TGCGCCAGCAGCTTGCGGGGTGAGCAGTTCTTC
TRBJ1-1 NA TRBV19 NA CASSIGPGMNTEAFF TGTGCCAGTAGTATTGGACCGGGCATGAACACTGAAGCTTTCTTT
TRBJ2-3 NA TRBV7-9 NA CASSPPGISTDTQYF TGTGCCAGCAGTCCTCCAGGGATAAGCACAGATACGCAGTATTTT
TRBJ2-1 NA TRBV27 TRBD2 CASSLLPGHRGVDEQFF TGTGCCAGCAGTTTATTGCCGGGTCACCGGGGGGTCGATGAGCAGTTCTTC
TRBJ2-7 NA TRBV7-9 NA CASSFAGSPSYEQYF TGTGCCAGCAGCTTTGCGGGGAGTCCTTCCTACGAGCAGTACTTC
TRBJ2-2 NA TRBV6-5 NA CASGLGGPGELFF TGTGCCAGCGGACTAGGGGGTCCCGGGGAGCTGTTTTTT
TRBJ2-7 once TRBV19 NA CASSGKDSSYEQYF TGTGCCAGTAGCGGGAAAGACAGCTCCTACGAGCAGTACTTC
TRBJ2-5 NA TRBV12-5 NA CASALGQRAIETQYF TGTGCTAGTGCCCTCGGACAGCGGGCGATTGAGACCCAGTACTTC
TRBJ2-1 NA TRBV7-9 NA CASSLGGTEQFF TGTGCCAGCAGCTTAGGAGGGACTGAGCAGTTCTTC
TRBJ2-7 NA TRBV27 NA CASSQMGTAYEQYF TGTGCCAGCAGCCAGATGGGGACCGCCTACGAGCAGTACTTC
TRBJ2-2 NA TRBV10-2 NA CASLDYRDHGELFF TGCGCCAGCCTGGATTATAGAGATCACGGGGAGCTGTTTTTT
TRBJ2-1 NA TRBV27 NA CASRPMMGSPYNEQFF TGTGCCAGCAGGCCAATGATGGGATCTCCCTACAATGAGCAGTTCTTC
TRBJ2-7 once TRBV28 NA CASSLLASSYEQYF TGTGCCAGCAGTTTATTGGCTAGCTCCTACGAGCAGTACTTC
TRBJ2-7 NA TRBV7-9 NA CASTEGTDYEQYF TGTGCCAGCACCGAGGGGACTGACTACGAGCAGTACTTC
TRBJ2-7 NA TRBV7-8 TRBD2 CASSFGTSVYEQYF TGTGCCAGCAGCTTCGGGACTAGCGTCTACGAGCAGTACTTC
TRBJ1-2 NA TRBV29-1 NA CSVEKSGIGNYGYTF TGCAGCGTTGAAAAGAGTGGCATTGGGAACTATGGCTACACCTTC
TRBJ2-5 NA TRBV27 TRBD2 CASSFLAGGLEETQYF TGTGCCAGCAGTTTCTTAGCGGGAGGGCTAGAGGAGACCCAGTACTTC
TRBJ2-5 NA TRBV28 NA CASRLWGSETQYF TGTGCCAGCAGATTGTGGGGGAGCGAGACCCAGTACTTC
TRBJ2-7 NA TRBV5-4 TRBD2 CASSLRGLASEQYF TGTGCCAGCAGCTTGCGGGGACTAGCGAGCGAGCAGTACTTC
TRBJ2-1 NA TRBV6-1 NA CASSEAPGAYNEQFF TGTGCCAGCAGTGAAGCCCCGGGGGCCTACAATGAGCAGTTCTTC
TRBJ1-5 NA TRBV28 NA CASRAGVASSFGPQHF TGTGCCAGCAGAGCGGGGGTTGCTTCTTCGTTTGGACCCCAGCATTTT
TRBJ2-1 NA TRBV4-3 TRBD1 CASSHPTRGTGKRNEQFF TGCGCCAGCAGCCACCCAACGCGAGGGACAGGGAAGAGAAATGAGCAGTTCTTC
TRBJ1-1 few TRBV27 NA CASSLRQPNTEAFF TGTGCCAGCAGTTTAAGACAACCGAACACTGAAGCTTTCTTT
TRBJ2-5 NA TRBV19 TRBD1 CASSSTGKETQYF TGTGCCAGTAGTTCGACAGGGAAAGAGACCCAGTACTTC
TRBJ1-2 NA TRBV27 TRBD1 CASSLYEGAQGGYTF TGTGCCAGCAGTTTGTACGAGGGGGCGCAAGGGGGCTACACCTTC
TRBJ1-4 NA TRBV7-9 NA CASSPRGGLGDEKLFF TGTGCCAGCAGCCCTCGGGGGGGACTAGGGGATGAAAAACTGTTTTTT
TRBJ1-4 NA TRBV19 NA CASSREGATNEKLFF TGTGCCAGTAGTAGGGAAGGCGCAACTAATGAAAAACTGTTTTTT
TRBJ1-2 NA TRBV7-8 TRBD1 CASSLEGILDRKAGYTF TGTGCCAGCAGCTTAGAAGGGATATTGGACAGGAAGGCTGGCTACACCTTC
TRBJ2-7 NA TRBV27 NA CASSERGSYEQYF TGTGCCAGCAGTGAAAGAGGTTCATACGAGCAGTACTTC